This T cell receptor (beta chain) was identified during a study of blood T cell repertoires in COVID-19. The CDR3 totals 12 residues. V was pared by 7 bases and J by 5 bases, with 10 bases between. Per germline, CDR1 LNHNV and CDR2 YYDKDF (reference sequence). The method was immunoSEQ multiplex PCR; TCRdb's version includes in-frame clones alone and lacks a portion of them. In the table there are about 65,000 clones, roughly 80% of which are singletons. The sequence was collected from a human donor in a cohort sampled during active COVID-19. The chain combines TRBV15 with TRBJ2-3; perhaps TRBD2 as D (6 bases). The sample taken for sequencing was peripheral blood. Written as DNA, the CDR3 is TGTGCCACCAAAGACGGGGGAGATACGCAGTATTTT. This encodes CATKDGGDTQYF. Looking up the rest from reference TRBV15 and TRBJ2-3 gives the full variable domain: DAMVIQNPRYQVTQFGKPVTLSCSQTLNHNVMYWYQQKSSQAPKLLFHYYDKDFNNEADTPDNFQSRRPNTSFCFLDIRSPGLGDTAMYLCATKDGGDTQYFGPGTRLTVL.